These 10 T cell receptor beta chains were sequenced from one sample in a study of shared clonotypes between healthy human individuals (dated by TCRdb to about 2020). The library was prepared using the immunoSEQ multiplex PCR assay. Not all clones reach the TCRdb copy of this immuneACCESS table, which keeps in-frame sequences only. Checked studies attribute under half of the gap to unresolved V genes and leave the rest unexplained. In all, the sample holds about 1.1 million clones, and 78% of those were seen once. The top ten hold approximately 0.5% of the sample. The sample consisted of memory CD4+ T cells from PBMCs. The cell subset or site label on this specimen signifies: CD45RA-negative fraction. These TCRs come from a man aged 18 to 29 in good health. Some clones in this sample may be carry-over from other donors' samples.

The chain uses TRBV30 and TRBJ1-5; D ambiguous. This CDR3 region has 14 residues. The germline CDR1 and CDR2 sequences are GTSNPN and SVGIG (reference sequence). V lost 4 bases to trimming and J lost 1 base, with 11 bases between them. The CDR3 bases are TGTGCCTGGACCGGTCCGGCGAGCAATCAGCCCCAGCATTTT. This translates into CAWTGPASNQPQHF.

The chain employs TRBV29-1 and TRBJ2-1, with TRBD2 matching over 7 bases. The CDR3 sequence is 15 residues long. Trimming cost V 1 base and J 4 bases; bases outside gene matches: 7. Per germline, CDR1 SQVTM and CDR2 ANQGSEA. CDR3 sequence: CSVEAPGLLYNEQFF. CDR3 in DNA: TGCAGCGTTGAAGCCCCGGGACTACTATACAATGAGCAGTTCTTC.

The rearrangement uses TRBV2 and TRBJ2-1, with D perhaps TRBD2 (6 bases). Trimming cost V 1 base and J 2 bases, with 6 bases left between them. Germline V gives CDR1 SNHLY, CDR2 FYNNEI. The length of the CDR3 is 14 residues. CDR3 in DNA: TGTGCCAGCAGTGAAGTAGCGGCCTACAATGAGCAGTTCTTC. Residues: CASSEVAAYNEQFF.

The V call is TRBV5-1, the J call TRBJ2-6; a weak D match, TRBD2 (6 bases). Germline V CDR1 and CDR2: SGHRS, YFSETQ. CDR3 size: 18 residues. V was clipped by 7 bases and J by 4 bases, with 24 bases between them. The CDR3, as DNA: TGCGCCAGCTACCCCCCCCAGGGAGGCGGGGACGGGGCCAACGTCCTGACTTTC. Protein sequence: CASYPPQGGGDGANVLTF.

In this sample, this clone turned up once. The chain is built from TRBV6-4 and TRBJ2-5, with a weak D call TRBD2 (6 bases). The CDR3 is 14 amino acids. Germline CDR1 reads MRHNA; CDR2 reads SNTAGT. V gave up 3 bases and J gave up 2 bases, with 10 bases separating them. CDR3 nucleotides: TGTGCCAGCAGTGAGGGAGGCGGACAAGAGACCCAGTACTTC. Its translation is CASSEGGGQETQYF.

The V call is TRBV7-2, the J call TRBJ2-7; TRBD1 agrees at 9 bases. The CDR3 consists of 15 residues. Germline lookup yields CDR1 SGHTA and CDR2 FQGNSA. Germline trimming cut 5 bases from V and 4 bases from J; bases unmatched to any gene: 9. The CDR3 protein is CASSATGTGRYEQYF. DNA for the CDR3: TGTGCCAGCAGCGCAACCGGGACAGGGAGGTACGAGCAGTACTTC.

As concerns this clone: Other DNA sequences in the sample encode the same CDR3. The rearrangement joins TRBV20-1 to TRBJ1-3, with no clear D. Deletions cut 6 bases from V and 3 bases from J, with 6 bases between. There are 11 residues in the CDR3. The germline gives CDR1 DFQATT, CDR2 SNEGSKA (reference sequence). CDR3 in DNA: TGCAGTGCCCCCGGTGGAAACACCATATATTTT. Translating gives CSAPGGNTIYF.

The chain carries TRBV5-1 and TRBJ1-2; D gene ambiguous. V was cut by 0 bases and J by 0 bases, with 9 bases left in between. Germline V CDR1 and CDR2: SGHRS, YFSETQ. CDR3 size: 15 residues. CDR3 sequence (DNA): TGCGCCAGCAGCTTGGGGTCAGAGCCTAACTATGGCTACACCTTC. Its translation: CASSLGSEPNYGYTF.

The genes are TRBV7-3 and TRBJ2-7, with 8 positions matching TRBD1. Trimming removed 1 base from V and 6 bases from J; junction bases left unmatched: 5. This CDR3 comprises 14 residues. CDR1 and CDR2 (germline): SGHTA, FQGTGA. This CDR3 reads CASSLRQGAGEQYF. CDR3 bases: TGTGCCAGCAGCTTAAGGCAGGGGGCCGGCGAGCAGTACTTC.

The V call is TRBV5-1, the J call TRBJ2-3; D might be TRBD2 (6 bases). The CDR3 consists of 16 residues. Trimming stripped 0 bases from V and 0 bases from J, with 11 bases between. The germline V gene has CDR1 SGHRS and CDR2 YFSETQ. In DNA, the CDR3 is TGCGCCAGCAGCTTGGCGCTAGCGCAAAGCACAGATACGCAGTATTTT. Its translation: CASSLALAQSTDTQYF. The whole variable domain, filled in from reference TRBV5-1 and TRBJ2-3, reads KAGVTQTPRYLIKTRGQQVTLSCSPISGHRSVSWYQQTPGQGLQFLFEYFSETQRNKGNFPGRFSGRQFSNSRSEMNVSTLELGDSALYLCASSLALAQSTDTQYFGPGTRLTVL.